The 17 T cell receptor beta chains reported below all come from one sample, sequenced in a study of blood T cell repertoires in COVID-19. The repertoire was sequenced with immunoSEQ multiplex PCR; TCRdb's copy has only in-frame clones and lacks some. This sample yields 350,000 or so clones, of which about 90% are seen a single time; 0.95% to 1.1% belongs to the top ten. The sequencing sample was made of PBMCs or T cells enriched from blood (not recorded which). These receptors originate from a woman aged 25 to 45 who had been exposed to COVID-19.

With regard to this clone: One junction end does not reproduce the germline sequence, and a read error may be involved. This chain connects TRBV3-1 (or the pseudogene TRBV3-2) to TRBJ1-1; no clear D gene. Per germline, CDR1 LGHDT and CDR2 YNNKEL (reference sequence). CDR3 length: 13 residues. The CDR3 nucleotides read TGTGCCAGCAGTCAAGGTGGGAGCACTGAAGCTTTCTTT. It is translated as CASSQGGSTEAFF.

The chain recombines TRBV5-1 with TRBJ2-7, with 7 nucleotides matching TRBD1. The J segment lost 4 bases and the V segment lost 4 bases, leaving 11 bases of the junction unmatched. This CDR3 comprises 15 residues. Germline loops: CDR1 SGHRS, CDR2 YFSETQ. This CDR3 is CASSPGGTSGYEQYF. CDR3 nucleotide sequence: TGCGCCAGCAGCCCAGGGGGAACCTCCGGTTACGAGCAGTACTTC.

The J gene is TRBJ1-5, the V gene TRBV28; perhaps TRBD1 as D (6 bases). This CDR3 contains 15 residues. V was shortened by 8 bases and J by 9 bases, with 23 bases between the two germline ends. Germline-derived CDR1 and CDR2 are MDHEN and SYDVKM. As DNA, the CDR3 is TGTGCCAGCGGATTTCTAGGACAGCCCACCGGGCCCCAGCATTTT. Translating it yields CASGFLGQPTGPQHF.

The rearrangement uses TRBV29-1 and TRBJ1-2, with D possibly TRBD1 on 6 matching bases. Germline assignment: CDR1 SQVTM and CDR2 ANQGSEA. Trimming removed 6 bases at V and 8 bases at J, with 13 bases between. CDR3 length: 11 residues. The CDR3 spells CSVSGEGGYTF. DNA for the CDR3: TGCAGCGTCTCAGGGGAGGGCGGCTACACCTTC.

The chain links TRBV19 to TRBJ2-3; a weak D match, TRBD2 (6 bases). The CDR3 has 17 residues. The V and J ends lost 5 bases and 1 base respectively, with 19 bases between them. Germline lookup yields CDR1 LNHDA and CDR2 SQIVND (reference sequence). The CDR3 protein is CASSPFATSIGTDTQYF. The CDR3 DNA is TGTGCCAGTAGTCCCTTTGCGACTAGTATCGGCACAGATACGCAGTATTTT.

In DNA form, the CDR3 reads TGCGCCAGCAGCCGTGACAGGGGGTACGATGAGCAGTTCTTC. It encodes CASSRDRGYDEQFF. The genes are TRBV5-1 and TRBJ2-1; the match to TRBD1 covers 9 bases. Germline V CDR1 and CDR2: SGHRS, YFSETQ. The CDR3 runs 14 residues. V lost 4 bases to trimming and J lost 8 bases; unmatched junction nucleotides: 7.

Only one count was recorded for this clone. The chain employs TRBV27 and TRBJ1-1; the D gene is possibly TRBD1 (5 bases). The germline V gene encodes CDR1 MNHEY and CDR2 SMNVEV (reference sequence). This CDR3 has 12 amino acids. The V end was cut by 2 bases, the J end by 9 bases, with 10 bases between. The CDR3 DNA is TGTGCCAGCAGTTTAGATCGGGGGAAAGCTTTCTTT. It is translated as CASSLDRGKAFF.

The chain combines TRBV24-1 with TRBJ2-1; 7 bases align to TRBD2. This CDR3 comprises 16 residues. CDR1 is KGHDR and CDR2 is SFDVKD in the germline V gene. With 6 bases clipped from V and 0 bases from J, the junction kept 7 bases outside the gene matches. The CDR3 loop is CATSLVGGSSYNEQFF. In DNA, the CDR3 is TGTGCCACCAGTCTAGTGGGGGGGAGCTCCTACAATGAGCAGTTCTTC.

This chain links TRBV5-1 with TRBJ1-1; tentative D call: TRBD1 (5 bases). The germline CDR1 and CDR2 sequences are SGHRS and YFSETQ. This CDR3 has 15 residues. The V end lost 4 bases, the J end lost 3 bases, and 16 bases lay between the germline ends. In nucleotides, the CDR3 is TGCGCCAGCAGCCTAAGGACAAGCTTGGACACTGAAGCTTTCTTT. It specifies CASSLRTSLDTEAFF.

This clone appeared a few times. The chain recombines TRBV2 with TRBJ1-2; TRBD1 matches at 10 bases. With V trimmed by 7 bases and J by 4 bases, 6 bases remained unmatched. CDR3 length equals 14 residues. Germline CDR1 is SNHLY and CDR2 is FYNNEI. Written as DNA, the CDR3 is TGTGCCAGCAAACCGGGACAGGGGATCTATGGCTACACCTTC. Residues: CASKPGQGIYGYTF.

The chain has TRBV9 and TRBJ2-7; weak D call: TRBD2 (6 bases). Between the trimmed V and J ends, which lost 7 bases and 3 bases, there was a span of 23 bases. CDR1 and CDR2 (germline): SGDLS, YYNGEE. The CDR3 loop spans 16 amino acids. This chain's CDR3 is CASSREDARRIYEQYF. The CDR3 nucleotides are TGTGCCAGCTCGAGGGAGGACGCTCGGCGTATCTACGAGCAGTACTTC.

The chain joins TRBV2 to TRBJ2-7; D call uncertain. There are 13 residues in the CDR3. V lost 5 bases to trimming and J lost 4 bases, with 12 bases between them. Germline-derived CDR1 and CDR2 are SNHLY and FYNNEI. The CDR3 loop is CASSFSPSYEQYF. CDR3 bases: TGTGCCAGCAGTTTTTCCCCTTCTTACGAGCAGTACTTC.

The gene calls are TRBV25-1 and TRBJ2-1; 9 bases fit TRBD1. The ends lost 6 bases at V and 5 bases at J; junction bases unmatched: 14. The CDR3 spans 17 residues. Germline assignment: CDR1 MGHDK and CDR2 SYGVNS. For the CDR3, the DNA is TGTGCCAGCAGCCTAGAAACCGGGACAGGGATTGACAATGAGCAGTTCTTC. Translated, it gives CASSLETGTGIDNEQFF.

This clone is a singleton in its sample. V usage is TRBV18 and J usage is TRBJ2-3; 8 bases line up with TRBD1. V shed 2 bases and J 6 bases; nucleotides not matched to a gene: 4. The CDR3 extends over 14 amino acids. The germline V gene encodes CDR1 KGHSH and CDR2 LQKENI. The CDR3: CASSPWQGADTQYF. The CDR3 DNA is TGTGCCAGCTCACCATGGCAGGGGGCCGATACGCAGTATTTT.

The J gene is TRBJ2-7, the V gene TRBV28; 8 nucleotides agree with TRBD1. Germline assignment: CDR1 MDHEN and CDR2 SYDVKM. The CDR3 is 15 amino acids. Germline trimming cut 5 bases from V and 4 bases from J; bases unmatched to any gene: 10. CDR3 region: CASSPLTGALYEQYF. CDR3 DNA sequence: TGTGCCAGCAGTCCGCTGACAGGGGCCCTTTACGAGCAGTACTTC. Variable domain in full (rest from reference TRBV28 and TRBJ2-7): DVKVTQSSRYLVKRTGEKVFLECVQDMDHENMFWYRQDPGLGLRLIYFSYDVKMKEKGDIPEGYSVSREKKERFSLILESASTNQTSMYLCASSPLTGALYEQYFGPGTRLTVT.

The rearrangement links TRBV10-2 to TRBJ2-1; D may be TRBD2 (6 bases). The CDR3 covers 17 residues. Germline V lookup: CDR1 WSHSY, CDR2 SAAADI. Trimming removed 1 base at V and 10 bases at J, with 23 bases between. The CDR3 sequence is CASSEFLRGSPPQEQFF. The CDR3 DNA is TGCGCCAGCAGTGAGTTTCTTCGGGGGAGTCCCCCTCAGGAGCAGTTCTTC.

This chain connects TRBV23-1 to TRBJ2-7, with 13 bases lining up with TRBD2. TRBV23-1 is reported as an ORF; its role is uncertain. The trim removed 2 bases at V and 1 base at J, leaving 20 bases unmatched. The CDR3 has 22 amino acids. This CDR3 is CASSQPGLAGVFFFVLSYEQYF. As DNA, the CDR3 is TGCGCCAGCAGTCAACCAGGACTAGCGGGAGTTTTCTTTTTTGTCCTTTCCTACGAGCAGTACTTC.